The source of this T cell receptor (beta chain) is a study of OX40 agonist ivuxolimab in advanced cancers. Study results and limitations: Partial responders at 0.1-3.0 mg/kg showed near-lowest clonal expansion.

Trimming removed 1 base at V and 0 bases at J, with 8 bases between. The CDR3 totals 15 residues. Germline CDR1 is SGHDT and CDR2 is YYEEEE. Profiling relied on immunoSEQ multiplex PCR, and the TCRdb table lists in-frame clones only, not all of them. The table records around 80,000 clones, just over 85% of them present only once. With regard to this clone: Its antigen is unidentified.

Excluded were patients having autoimmune disease history or systemic immunosuppression. The timepoints at which blood was sampled were baseline, cycle 4 day 1, and cycle 7 day 1. This sample comprised CD4+ or CD8+ T cells sorted from blood, obtained in a trial of the OX40 agonist ivuxolimab. This receptor was taken from an adult with an advanced solid tumor such as melanoma, head and neck, liver or kidney cancer. The J gene is TRBJ1-3, the V gene TRBV5-6; unclear D gene. CDR3 loop: CASSLRTLSGNTIYF. For the CDR3, the DNA is TGTGCCAGCAGCTTGCGGACCCTCTCTGGAAACACCATATATTTT.